One T cell receptor (beta chain) is described in this entry. This sample stems from a study of human CD8 memory T cell subsets. A UMI-labeled 5' RACE approach was the method that produced the TCR beta libraries. TCRdb reprocessed the 5' RACE reads, keeping one entry per CDR3 protein, no DNA. This sample carries several thousand distinct CDR3 sequences, with 15% to 20% going to the ten biggest clones. Enrichment of total CD8+ T cells was achieved using negative magnetic separation. The CDR3 is made up of 13 amino acids. The V gene's germline CDR1 is SNHLY and CDR2 FYNNEI. The sample consisted of CD8+ T cells from PBMCs. The genes are TRBV2 and TRBJ1-4. This TCR was recovered from a human donor in good health. CDR3 region: CASNPLVGEKLFF.